A selection of T cell receptor beta chains follows, all from one sample in a study of shared clonotypes between healthy human individuals. The table came from immunoSEQ multiplex PCR; TCRdb's copy has only in-frame clones and leaves some out. The repertoire holds fewer than 700,000 clones, with about 80% as singletons. What was sequenced was PBMCs. The receptors stem from a woman aged 40 to 49 in good health. Some clones in this sample may be carry-over from other donors' samples. The CDR3 runs from the conserved cysteine through the conserved F or W. The order of the fields is V gene, D gene, clone size, J gene, CDR3 protein, CDR3 DNA. A D gene is named only where the DNA matches it firmly. Part of the rows lack a size; the others show once, few, many or a class for expanded clones.

v_gene: TRBV7-3
d_gene: TRBD1
abundance: .
j_gene: TRBJ2-7
CDR3aa: CASSSDREGEQYF
CDR3nt: TGTGCCAGCAGCTCAGACAGGGAAGGCGAGCAGTACTTC

v_gene: TRBV4-2
d_gene: TRBD2
abundance: few
j_gene: TRBJ2-5
CDR3aa: CASSPQREGQETQYF
CDR3nt: TGTGCCAGCAGCCCGCAGCGGGAGGGCCAAGAGACCCAGTACTTC

v_gene: TRBV6-8
d_gene: .
abundance: .
j_gene: TRBJ2-2
CDR3aa: CASPMVLTTLDGELFF
CDR3nt: TGTGCCAGCCCAATGGTACTTACAACACTTGACGGGGAGCTGTTTTTT

v_gene: TRBV19
d_gene: .
abundance: .
j_gene: TRBJ1-5
CDR3aa: CASKQANNQPQHF
CDR3nt: TGTGCCAGTAAACAGGCGAACAATCAGCCCCAGCATTTT

v_gene: TRBV5-4
d_gene: .
abundance: .
j_gene: TRBJ1-1
CDR3aa: CASSFGGGEALTEAFF
CDR3nt: TGTGCCAGCAGCTTTGGCGGAGGGGAGGCCCTCACTGAAGCTTTCTTT

v_gene: TRBV7-9
d_gene: .
abundance: once
j_gene: TRBJ2-3
CDR3aa: CASSHPQQGGADTQYF
CDR3nt: TGTGCCAGCAGCCACCCCCAACAGGGTGGTGCGGATACGCAGTATTTT

v_gene: TRBV28
d_gene: .
abundance: .
j_gene: TRBJ1-1
CDR3aa: CASTNPRGLNTEAFF
CDR3nt: TGTGCCAGCACCAACCCTCGCGGACTGAACACTGAAGCTTTCTTT

v_gene: TRBV7-8
d_gene: TRBD1
abundance: .
j_gene: TRBJ2-7
CDR3aa: CASSLNRGPYEQYF
CDR3nt: TGTGCCAGCAGCTTAAACAGGGGTCCCTACGAGCAGTACTTC

v_gene: TRBV7-9
d_gene: .
abundance: .
j_gene: TRBJ2-7
CDR3aa: CASSLRGDGEQYF
CDR3nt: TGTGCCAGCAGCTTAAGGGGCGATGGCGAGCAGTACTTC

v_gene: TRBV5-4
d_gene: .
abundance: .
j_gene: TRBJ1-4
CDR3aa: CVGSGYSEEKLFF
CDR3nt: TGTGTCGGGTCGGGGTATTCAGAAGAAAAACTGTTTTTT

v_gene: TRBV28
d_gene: .
abundance: .
j_gene: TRBJ2-5
CDR3aa: CASRELGETQYF
CDR3nt: TGTGCCAGCAGGGAGTTGGGGGAGACCCAGTACTTC

v_gene: TRBV9
d_gene: .
abundance: .
j_gene: TRBJ1-2
CDR3aa: CASSVGPGHYGYTF
CDR3nt: TGTGCCAGCAGCGTAGGCCCGGGCCACTATGGCTACACCTTC

v_gene: TRBV29-1
d_gene: TRBD1
abundance: .
j_gene: TRBJ1-1
CDR3aa: CSVEVMGTGGEAFF
CDR3nt: TGCAGCGTTGAAGTAATGGGGACAGGGGGCGAAGCTTTCTTT

v_gene: TRBV6-5
d_gene: .
abundance: .
j_gene: TRBJ1-6
CDR3aa: CASSYDPNSPLHF
CDR3nt: TGTGCCAGCAGTTACGATCCGAATTCACCCCTCCACTTT

v_gene: TRBV7-2
d_gene: TRBD2
abundance: few
j_gene: TRBJ2-3
CDR3aa: CASSLGRGLAGGKDTQYF
CDR3nt: TGTGCCAGCAGCTTAGGTCGGGGACTAGCGGGAGGTAAAGATACGCAGTATTTT

v_gene: TRBV19
d_gene: TRBD1
abundance: .
j_gene: TRBJ1-4
CDR3aa: CASSAPGQGYEKLFF
CDR3nt: TGTGCCAGTAGTGCTCCGGGACAGGGGTACGAAAAACTGTTTTTT

v_gene: TRBV27
d_gene: .
abundance: .
j_gene: TRBJ1-6
CDR3aa: CASRRNNSPLHF
CDR3nt: TGTGCCAGCAGGAGAAATAATTCACCCCTCCACTTT

v_gene: TRBV6-5
d_gene: TRBD1
abundance: .
j_gene: TRBJ1-1
CDR3aa: CASTGDRGRTEAFF
CDR3nt: TGTGCCAGCACCGGGGACAGGGGTCGCACTGAAGCTTTCTTT

v_gene: TRBV11-2
d_gene: .
abundance: .
j_gene: TRBJ2-7
CDR3aa: CASSRWRGEQYF
CDR3nt: TGTGCCAGCAGCCGGTGGCGGGGCGAGCAGTACTTC

v_gene: TRBV27
d_gene: TRBD1
abundance: .
j_gene: TRBJ2-7
CDR3aa: CASSFHGQAEQYF
CDR3nt: TGTGCCAGCAGTTTCCATGGACAGGCTGAGCAGTACTTC

v_gene: TRBV6-1
d_gene: .
abundance: .
j_gene: TRBJ2-5
CDR3aa: CASILAGGAGETQYF
CDR3nt: TGTGCCAGCATCCTAGCCGGGGGCGCAGGAGAGACCCAGTACTTC

v_gene: TRBV5-4
d_gene: TRBD2
abundance: .
j_gene: TRBJ2-2
CDR3aa: CASSSQLAENTGELFF
CDR3nt: TGTGCCAGCAGCTCCCAACTAGCGGAGAACACCGGGGAGCTGTTTTTT

v_gene: TRBV11-2
d_gene: .
abundance: .
j_gene: TRBJ2-7
CDR3aa: CASSLGAGSYEQYF
CDR3nt: TGTGCCAGCAGCTTAGGCGCAGGGTCATACGAGCAGTACTTC

v_gene: TRBV7-9
d_gene: TRBD2
abundance: .
j_gene: TRBJ2-1
CDR3aa: CASSLAYGTSHNEQFF
CDR3nt: TGTGCCAGCAGCTTAGCGTACGGGACTAGCCACAATGAGCAGTTCTTC

v_gene: TRBV19
d_gene: .
abundance: few
j_gene: TRBJ1-1
CDR3aa: CASSVGTPGGDEAFF
CDR3nt: TGTGCCAGTAGTGTGGGGACCCCTGGAGGGGATGAAGCTTTCTTT

v_gene: TRBV13
d_gene: .
abundance: .
j_gene: TRBJ2-7
CDR3aa: CATAGPGLEQYF
CDR3nt: TGTGCCACCGCGGGGCCAGGACTCGAGCAGTACTTC

v_gene: TRBV27
d_gene: .
abundance: few
j_gene: TRBJ2-7
CDR3aa: CASSLGAVSSYEQYF
CDR3nt: TGTGCCAGCAGTCTAGGGGCAGTTTCCTCCTACGAGCAGTACTTC

v_gene: TRBV19
d_gene: TRBD1
abundance: .
j_gene: TRBJ1-2
CDR3aa: CASSPGQGYGYTF
CDR3nt: TGTGCCAGTAGTCCCGGACAGGGGTATGGCTACACCTTC

v_gene: TRBV19
d_gene: .
abundance: .
j_gene: TRBJ1-1
CDR3aa: CASSPRQTQMNTEAFF
CDR3nt: TGTGCCAGTAGTCCTAGACAGACCCAAATGAACACTGAAGCTTTCTTT

v_gene: TRBV5-1
d_gene: TRBD2
abundance: .
j_gene: TRBJ2-1
CDR3aa: CASSAGLAGNEQFF
CDR3nt: TGCGCCAGCAGCGCCGGACTAGCGGGAAATGAGCAGTTCTTC

v_gene: TRBV25-1
d_gene: TRBD1
abundance: many
j_gene: TRBJ1-4
CDR3aa: CASSVGTGNEKLFF
CDR3nt: TGTGCCAGCAGTGTCGGGACAGGGAATGAAAAACTGTTTTTT

v_gene: TRBV7-2
d_gene: TRBD1
abundance: .
j_gene: TRBJ1-3
CDR3aa: CASSPRGNWNTIYF
CDR3nt: TGTGCCAGCAGCCCCAGGGGGAATTGGAACACCATATATTTT

v_gene: TRBV18
d_gene: .
abundance: .
j_gene: TRBJ1-5
CDR3aa: CASSAGSSTGGNQPQHF
CDR3nt: TGTGCCAGCTCGGCCGGGAGTAGCACAGGTGGAAATCAGCCCCAGCATTTT

v_gene: TRBV18
d_gene: TRBD1
abundance: .
j_gene: TRBJ1-1
CDR3aa: CASSRKTGGDTEAFF
CDR3nt: TGTGCCAGCTCACGAAAGACAGGGGGCGACACTGAAGCTTTCTTT

v_gene: TRBV2
d_gene: .
abundance: .
j_gene: TRBJ2-1
CDR3aa: CASPLGDNHNEQFF
CDR3nt: TGTGCCAGCCCCCTAGGGGACAACCACAATGAGCAGTTCTTC

v_gene: TRBV7-9
d_gene: .
abundance: .
j_gene: TRBJ2-1
CDR3aa: CASSFEPPLGEQFF
CDR3nt: TGTGCCAGCAGCTTTGAGCCCCCTTTGGGCGAGCAGTTCTTC

v_gene: TRBV5-1
d_gene: .
abundance: .
j_gene: TRBJ2-5
CDR3aa: CASSSGSGKETQYF
CDR3nt: TGCGCCAGCAGCTCCGGATCAGGGAAGGAGACCCAGTACTTC

v_gene: TRBV19
d_gene: .
abundance: .
j_gene: TRBJ2-5
CDR3aa: CASSRQALPQETQYF
CDR3nt: TGTGCCAGTAGTCGACAGGCGCTACCCCAAGAGACCCAGTACTTC

v_gene: TRBV5-1
d_gene: .
abundance: .
j_gene: TRBJ1-1
CDR3aa: CASSAGRTNVGNTEAFF
CDR3nt: TGCGCCAGCAGCGCGGGACGGACTAACGTCGGGAACACTGAAGCTTTCTTT

v_gene: TRBV7-2
d_gene: TRBD1
abundance: .
j_gene: TRBJ2-6
CDR3aa: CASSLVPGGLSGANVLTF
CDR3nt: TGTGCCAGCAGCTTAGTTCCAGGGGGCCTCTCTGGGGCCAACGTCCTGACTTTC

v_gene: TRBV28
d_gene: .
abundance: .
j_gene: TRBJ2-7
CDR3aa: CASSFRQGGEQYF
CDR3nt: TGTGCCAGCAGTTTCAGGCAGGGGGGCGAGCAGTACTTC

v_gene: TRBV30
d_gene: .
abundance: .
j_gene: TRBJ2-2
CDR3aa: CAWSVWTGELFF
CDR3nt: TGTGCCTGGAGTGTATGGACAGGGGAGCTGTTTTTT

v_gene: TRBV19
d_gene: .
abundance: .
j_gene: TRBJ2-1
CDR3aa: CASSIGGTVYNEQFF
CDR3nt: TGTGCCAGTAGTATTGGGGGGACAGTCTACAATGAGCAGTTCTTC

v_gene: TRBV7-3
d_gene: TRBD2
abundance: .
j_gene: TRBJ2-2
CDR3aa: CASSSSGGGTTGELFF
CDR3nt: TGTGCCAGCAGCTCCTCCGGGGGGGGGACCACCGGGGAGCTGTTTTTT

v_gene: TRBV11-3
d_gene: .
abundance: .
j_gene: TRBJ2-1
CDR3aa: CASSLDGASYNEQFF
CDR3nt: TGTGCCAGCAGCTTAGACGGGGCATCCTACAATGAGCAGTTCTTC

v_gene: TRBV28
d_gene: .
abundance: few
j_gene: TRBJ2-2
CDR3aa: CASKGGTNTGELFF
CDR3nt: TGTGCCAGCAAGGGAGGAACGAACACCGGGGAGCTGTTTTTT

v_gene: TRBV28
d_gene: .
abundance: once
j_gene: TRBJ1-6
CDR3aa: CASSSGDINSPLHF
CDR3nt: TGTGCCAGCAGTTCAGGGGATATTAATTCACCCCTCCACTTT

v_gene: TRBV30
d_gene: .
abundance: .
j_gene: TRBJ2-1
CDR3aa: CAWSFGSAAINEQFF
CDR3nt: TGTGCCTGGAGTTTTGGTAGCGCCGCGATCAATGAGCAGTTCTTC

v_gene: TRBV14
d_gene: .
abundance: many
j_gene: TRBJ1-1
CDR3aa: CASSPGAGRTEAFF
CDR3nt: TGTGCCAGCAGCCCCGGGGCAGGGCGCACTGAAGCTTTCTTT

v_gene: TRBV13
d_gene: TRBD1
abundance: .
j_gene: TRBJ1-2
CDR3aa: CASSLEQGADGYTF
CDR3nt: TGTGCCAGCAGCTTAGAACAGGGGGCGGATGGCTACACCTTC

v_gene: TRBV5-1
d_gene: .
abundance: .
j_gene: TRBJ2-6
CDR3aa: CASGTGARSGANVLTF
CDR3nt: TGCGCCAGCGGAACAGGTGCCCGCTCTGGGGCCAACGTCCTGACTTTC

v_gene: TRBV14
d_gene: .
abundance: .
j_gene: TRBJ2-2
CDR3aa: CASSQGRVAGELFF
CDR3nt: TGTGCCAGCAGCCAGGGCAGGGTGGCCGGGGAGCTGTTTTTT

v_gene: TRBV18
d_gene: TRBD2
abundance: .
j_gene: TRBJ2-7
CDR3aa: CASSALAESYEQYF
CDR3nt: TGTGCCAGCTCGGCGCTAGCGGAGTCCTACGAGCAGTACTTC

v_gene: TRBV4-1
d_gene: .
abundance: .
j_gene: TRBJ2-1
CDR3aa: CASSQDRTSYNEQFF
CDR3nt: TGCGCCAGCAGCCAAGATCGAACTTCCTACAATGAGCAGTTCTTC